The T cell receptor beta chain under discussion was sequenced for a study of cytomegalovirus exposure and HLA in healthy donors. This PCR relied on a set of 60 Vbeta primers and 13 Jbeta primers. Measured with immunoSEQ multiplex PCR; TCRdb has only the in-frame clones, and not every one. The sample includes roughly 89,000 clones, about 80% seen only once; the top ten take over 9%. The trim removed 3 bases at V and 10 bases at J, leaving 6 bases unmatched. Germline V gene data show CDR1 as MNHNS and CDR2 as SASEGT. The CDR3 sequence is 14 residues long. A note on this clone: Its antigen remains unidentified.

Whole-study findings and limits: Only CMV serostatus was available as immune exposure information.

Sequenced sample: PBMCs. V is TRBV6-1 and J is TRBJ1-6; TRBD1 agrees at 7 bases. This clonotype was obtained from a man aged 30-40 years in good health and CMV-seropositive. CDR3: CASSDRQGGSPLHF. The CDR3 region has the DNA TGTGCCAGCAGTGACCGACAGGGTGGCTCACCCCTCCACTTT.